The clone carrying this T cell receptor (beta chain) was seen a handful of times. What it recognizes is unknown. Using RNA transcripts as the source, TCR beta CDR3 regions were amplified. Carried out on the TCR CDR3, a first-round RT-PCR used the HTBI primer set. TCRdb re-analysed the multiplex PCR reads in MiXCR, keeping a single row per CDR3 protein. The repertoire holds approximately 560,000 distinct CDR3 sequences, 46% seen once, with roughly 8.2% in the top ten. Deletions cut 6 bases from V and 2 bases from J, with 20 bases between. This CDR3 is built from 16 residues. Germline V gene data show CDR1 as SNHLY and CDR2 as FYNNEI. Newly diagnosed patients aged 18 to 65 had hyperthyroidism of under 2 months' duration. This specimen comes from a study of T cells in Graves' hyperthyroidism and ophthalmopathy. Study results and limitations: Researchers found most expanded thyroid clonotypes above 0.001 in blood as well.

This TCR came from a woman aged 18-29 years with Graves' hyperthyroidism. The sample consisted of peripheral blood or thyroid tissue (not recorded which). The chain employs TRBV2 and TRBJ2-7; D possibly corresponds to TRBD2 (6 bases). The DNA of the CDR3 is TGTGCCAGCAGCCGGAGACTAGATATGGAGACCTACGAGCAGTACTTC. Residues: CASSRRLDMETYEQYF.